One and the same sample provided the 29 T cell receptor beta chains below, sequenced in a study of blood T cell repertoires in COVID-19. Only in-frame clones appear in the TCRdb table, and some are missing; sequencing was by immunoSEQ multiplex PCR. The sample records approximately 130,000 clones, approximately 80% being singletons. Sequencing input: peripheral blood. The receptors were gathered from a woman in her sixties with active or convalescent COVID-19.

The rearrangement uses TRBV11-3 and TRBJ2-2; 9 nucleotides agree with TRBD1. This CDR3 contains 16 residues. Germline V gene lookup returns CDR1 SGHNT and CDR2 YENEEA. J gave up 3 bases and V 5 bases, and 7 bases lay outside the gene matches. CDR3 sequence: CASSPQGAGDTGELFF. CDR3 in DNA: TGTGCCAGCAGCCCACAGGGGGCTGGGGACACCGGGGAGCTGTTTTTT.

The chain combines TRBV5-6 with TRBJ2-1; 9 bases match TRBD1. Germline CDR1 and CDR2: SGHDT and YYEEEE. This CDR3 spans 15 amino acids. V shed 0 bases and J 8 bases; nucleotides not matched to a gene: 6. Here the CDR3 reads CASSLGWDRVHEQFF. The CDR3 DNA follows: TGTGCCAGCAGCTTGGGGTGGGACAGGGTGCATGAGCAGTTCTTC.

This clone appeared once. The chain has TRBV29-1 and TRBJ2-1; no firm D call. CDR1 and CDR2 (germline): SQVTM, ANQGSEA. CDR3 size: 11 residues. V lost 4 bases and J lost 4, with 5 bases in between. CDR3 sequence reads: CSVGAYNEQFF. The CDR3 DNA reads as TGCAGCGTTGGAGCTTACAATGAGCAGTTCTTC.

The CDR3 is CASRSGQGISNQPQHF. CDR3 DNA: TGTGCAAGTCGCTCGGGACAGGGAATTAGCAATCAGCCCCAGCATTTT. The rearrangement joins TRBV12-2 to TRBJ1-5; no check of the table's D call, TRBD1, against the DNA was made. TRBV12-2 is recorded as a pseudogene. The length of the CDR3 is 16 residues.

For the CDR3, the DNA is TGTGCCAGCAGCCAAGATATCCGAGGAACCGGGGAGCTGTTTTTT. Translating gives CASSQDIRGTGELFF. The rearrangement links TRBV3-1 (or the pseudogene TRBV3-2) to TRBJ2-2; D ambiguous. V was clipped by 0 bases and J by 5 bases, with 10 bases between them. The CDR3 is 15 amino acids. The germline CDR1 and CDR2 sequences are LGHDT and YNNKEL (reference sequence).

This clone was detected only once. V gene TRBV6-5 combines with J gene TRBJ2-7; tentatively, D is TRBD2 (6 bases). V was shortened by 6 bases and J by 2 bases, with 14 bases between the two germline ends. The germline V gene encodes CDR1 MNHEY and CDR2 SVGAGI. This CDR3 is built from 14 residues. The CDR3 spells CASRGAGGTYEQYV. The DNA for the CDR3 is TGTGCCAGCAGGGGCGCTGGGGGGACCTACGAGCAGTACGTC.

V gene TRBV24-1 combines with J gene TRBJ2-5; 8 bases are shared with TRBD1. The V segment lost 5 bases and the J segment 5 bases; nucleotides outside the gene matches: 6. Germline values: CDR1 KGHDR, CDR2 SFDVKD. The CDR3 contains 14 residues. The CDR3: CATSAGTGGETQYF. The DNA of the CDR3 is TGTGCCACCAGTGCCGGGACAGGAGGGGAGACCCAGTACTTC.

The rearrangement links TRBV19 to TRBJ1-1, with D maybe TRBD1 (6 bases). The CDR3 runs 15 residues. V gave up 3 bases and J gave up 4 bases, with 15 bases separating them. Germline lookup yields CDR1 LNHDA and CDR2 SQIVND (reference sequence). DNA of the CDR3: TGTGCCAGTAGTATTGGGACATCATTTACCACTGAAGCTTTCTTT. Its protein is CASSIGTSFTTEAFF. Looking up the rest from reference TRBV19 and TRBJ1-1 gives the full variable domain: DGGITQSPKYLFRKEGQNVTLSCEQNLNHDAMYWYRQDPGQGLRLIYYSQIVNDFQKGDIAEGYSVSREKKESFPLTVTSAQKNPTAFYLCASSIGTSFTTEAFFGQGTRLTVV.

The chain links TRBV11-2 to TRBJ2-5; the match to TRBD2 covers 7 bases. V was clipped by 5 bases and J by 5 bases; unmatched bases: 11. The CDR3 is 15 amino acids. Germline CDR1 and CDR2: SGHAT and FQNNGV. The CDR3, as DNA: TGTGCCAGCAGCCCGAATGCGGGAGTTATCGAGACCCAGTACTTC. Its protein is CASSPNAGVIETQYF.

This chain links TRBV2 with TRBJ2-7; TRBD1 matches 12 bases. Germline V gives CDR1 SNHLY, CDR2 FYNNEI. This CDR3 region has 14 residues. V was pared by 8 bases and J by 4 bases, with 6 bases of the junction left unmatched. As DNA, the CDR3 is TGTGCCAGCCCTGGGGACAGGGGGCCTTACGAGCAGTACTTC. Protein: CASPGDRGPYEQYF. The complete variable domain, with remaining parts taken from reference TRBV2 and TRBJ2-7, reads EPEVTQTPSHQVTQMGQEVILRCVPISNHLYFYWYRQILGQKVEFLVSFYNNEISEKSEIFDDQFSVERPDGSNFTLKIRSTKLEDSAMYFCASPGDRGPYEQYFGPGTRLTVT.

This clone was observed once. The chain joins TRBV9 to TRBJ1-2; a weak D match, TRBD1 (5 bases). Trimming stripped 5 bases from V and 6 bases from J, with 20 bases between. The CDR3 extends over 15 amino acids. Germline assignment: CDR1 SGDLS and CDR2 YYNGEE. As DNA, the CDR3 is TGTGCCAGCAGTTTGGGGGGGATTGGACGGGATGGCTACACCTTC. This encodes CASSLGGIGRDGYTF.

This clone was seen a handful of times. The gene calls are TRBV6-2 or TRBV6-3 and TRBJ2-7, with 10 bases identical to TRBD1. Germline V gives CDR1 MNHEY, CDR2 SVGEGT. J lost 7 bases, V lost 2 bases, and 8 bases had no gene match. There are 15 residues in the CDR3. The CDR3: CASSYRGQGTGEQYF. CDR3 bases: TGTGCCAGCAGTTACCGGGGACAGGGGACGGGGGAGCAGTACTTC.

This clone has just one count. The rearrangement links TRBV5-1 to TRBJ2-5; 12 positions match TRBD1. The CDR3 contains 17 residues. Germline CDR1 and CDR2: SGHRS and YFSETQ. V lost 0 bases and J lost 5; bases outside the gene matches: 8. This chain's CDR3 is CASSLAGTGGVGETQYF. The CDR3 DNA reads TGCGCCAGCAGCTTGGCTGGGACAGGGGGCGTTGGGGAGACCCAGTACTTC.

The table lists this clone with a count of one. CDR3 nucleotides: TGTGCCAGCAGCTTGATGGGAGGGATCGAGACCCAGTACTTC. Translation: CASSLMGGIETQYF. The gene calls are TRBV5-5 and TRBJ2-5; 7 bases are a match to TRBD2. Germline values: CDR1 SGHKS, CDR2 YYEKEE (reference sequence). This CDR3 is 14 amino acids long. V gave up 1 base and J gave up 5 bases; unmatched junction bases: 5.

V and J are TRBV5-1 and TRBJ1-2; 10 nucleotides agree with TRBD1. Germline-derived CDR1 and CDR2 are SGHRS and YFSETQ. Trimming removed 4 bases from V and 6 bases from J; junction bases left unmatched: 9. The CDR3 has 15 residues. CDR3 bases: TGCGCCAGCAGCCGCGAGGGACAGGGGCTTAATGGCTACACCTTC. This encodes CASSREGQGLNGYTF.

The chain carries TRBV10-3 and TRBJ2-7; 12 nucleotides match TRBD2. Trimming took 6 bases from V and 3 from J; bases not matched to a gene: 9. The CDR3 spans 16 residues. Germline-derived CDR1 and CDR2 are ENHRY and SYGVKD. CDR3 coding DNA: TGTGCCATCAGGCCGACTAGCGGGAGAGCCAACTACGAGCAGTACTTC. Its translation: CAIRPTSGRANYEQYF.

This clone has just one count. The genes are TRBV5-1 and TRBJ1-2, with 8 bases aligning to TRBD1. The CDR3 length is 15 residues. Germline loops: CDR1 SGHRS, CDR2 YFSETQ. Germline trimming cut 0 bases from V and 7 bases from J; bases unmatched to any gene: 8. This CDR3 is CASSLDGGQGLGYTF. CDR3 in DNA: TGCGCCAGCAGCTTGGATGGCGGACAGGGCCTTGGCTACACCTTC.

The chain is built from TRBV28 and TRBJ1-1; 7 bases align to TRBD1. V dropped 6 bases and J dropped 0; count of bases not matched to a gene: 13. The germline gives CDR1 MDHEN, CDR2 SYDVKM. This CDR3 has 17 residues. CDR3 bases: TGTGCCAGCAGCCCTGCAAGGGGGCAATACATGAACACTGAAGCTTTCTTT. Encoded protein: CASSPARGQYMNTEAFF.

V and J are TRBV4-2 and TRBJ2-3; 7 bases fit TRBD2. The CDR3 sequence is 19 residues long. V shed 4 bases, J shed 2 bases, and the junction held 18 bases outside the gene matches. Germline V CDR1 and CDR2: LGHNA, YNFKEQ. In DNA, the CDR3 is TGTGCCAGCAGCCTCGGGCTGAGGGGCGGGGGACCGGACACAGATACGCAGTATTTT. It yields the protein CASSLGLRGGGPDTDTQYF.

This clone appeared a single time. The V call is TRBV28, the J call TRBJ1-5; TRBD1 agrees at 8 bases. The trim removed 4 bases at V and 2 bases at J, leaving 7 bases unmatched. CDR1 MDHEN and CDR2 SYDVKM come from the germline V gene. The length of the CDR3 is 16 residues. CDR3 nucleotide sequence: TGTGCCAGCAGTTATATGACAGGGGATGGCAATCAGCCCCAGCATTTT. The encoded protein is CASSYMTGDGNQPQHF.

The genes are TRBV23-1 and TRBJ2-7, with D maybe TRBD2 (5 bases). TRBV23-1 is labeled an ORF, and its function is uncertain. V gave up 2 bases and J gave up 0 bases, with 14 bases separating them. The CDR3 has 16 residues. CDR3 protein: CASSQRRGLSSYEQYV. In DNA, the CDR3 is TGCGCCAGCAGTCAAAGGAGAGGGTTAAGCTCCTACGAGCAGTACGTC.

The chain uses TRBV29-1 and TRBJ1-1; D gene uncertain. The ends were cut back, 5 bases at V and 1 base at J, with 14 bases in the middle. Germline V CDR1 and CDR2: SQVTM, ANQGSEA. The CDR3 consists of 14 residues. Here the CDR3 reads CSVSELPGNTEAFF. The CDR3 region has the DNA TGCAGCGTTTCTGAATTACCAGGGAACACTGAAGCTTTCTTT.

This clone appeared a few times. The V and J genes are TRBV5-4 and TRBJ2-5; 10 bases line up with TRBD1. CDR1 and CDR2 from the germline V gene are SGHNT and YYREEE (reference sequence). The junction had 2 bases not matched to a gene; V was cut back by 3 bases and J by 0 bases. The CDR3 consists of 15 residues. Written as DNA, the CDR3 is TGTGCCAGCAGCTCGGACAGGGGGTACCAAGAGACCCAGTACTTC. Amino acid sequence: CASSSDRGYQETQYF.

The V gene is TRBV29-1, the J gene TRBJ1-2, with no clear D. Germline V gene data show CDR1 as SQVTM and CDR2 as ANQGSEA. This CDR3 spans 11 amino acids. Trimming removed 4 bases at V and 3 bases at J, with 6 bases between. CDR3 loop: CSVVRDYGYTF. The CDR3 bases are TGCAGCGTTGTCCGGGACTATGGCTACACCTTC.

The chain has TRBV6-5 and TRBJ1-2, with TRBD1 identical over 7 bases. The CDR3 consists of 15 residues. Germline V gene sequence: CDR1 MNHEY, CDR2 SVGAGI. Unmatched junction bases numbered 12, after V lost 7 bases and J lost 4 bases. The CDR3 bases are TGTGCCAGCACGTTGAATCTAGGGGGCGCCTATGGCTACACCTTC. Its translation is CASTLNLGGAYGYTF.

The chain uses TRBV5-4 and TRBJ1-2; the D gene is possibly TRBD1 (6 bases). The CDR3 extends over 15 amino acids. V was pared by 1 base and J by 2 bases, with 12 bases between. Germline CDR1 and CDR2: SGHNT and YYREEE (reference sequence). The chain's CDR3 is CASSLPKGQNYGYTF. CDR3 DNA sequence: TGTGCCAGCAGCTTGCCTAAAGGACAGAACTATGGCTACACCTTC.

This chain joins TRBV5-5 and TRBJ1-1; D is perhaps TRBD1 (5 bases). V lost 4 bases and J 6 bases, leaving 13 bases between the germline ends. Germline values: CDR1 SGHKS, CDR2 YYEKEE (reference sequence). The CDR3 totals 13 residues. The chain's CDR3 is CASSRPGLAEAFF. The CDR3, as DNA: TGTGCCAGCAGCCGTCCGGGACTGGCTGAAGCTTTCTTT. The full variable domain, rest sourced from reference TRBV5-5 and TRBJ1-1, is DAGVTQSPTHLIKTRGQQVTLRCSPISGHKSVSWYQQVLGQGPQFIFQYYEKEERGRGNFPDRFSARQFPNYSSELNVNALLLGDSALYLCASSRPGLAEAFFGQGTRLTVV.

This chain joins TRBV14 and TRBJ1-1, with a weak D call TRBD1 (5 bases). Deletions cut 0 bases from V and 2 bases from J, with 13 bases between. The CDR3 runs 16 residues. Germline V lookup: CDR1 SGHDN, CDR2 FVKESK. CDR3 region: CASSQDAGFGNTEAFF. CDR3 sequence (DNA): TGTGCCAGCAGCCAAGATGCAGGGTTCGGAAACACTGAAGCTTTCTTT.

This chain uses TRBV6-5 with TRBJ1-2; D is unresolved. Per germline, CDR1 MNHEY and CDR2 SVGAGI. The CDR3 has 13 amino acids. V gave up 0 bases and J gave up 10 bases, with 12 bases separating them. In DNA form, the CDR3 reads TGTGCCAGCAGTTACTCCCGGCGGGGATACTACACCTTC. Encoded protein: CASSYSRRGYYTF.